The 24 T cell receptor beta chains in this list originate from one sample, sequenced in a study of blood T cell repertoires in COVID-19. Measured with immunoSEQ multiplex PCR; TCRdb has only the in-frame clones, and not every one. There are fewer than 250,000 clones in the sample; 80% to 90% occur only once, and roughly 0.69% lies in the top ten. The sequenced sample consisted of peripheral blood. The receptors originated from a man in his forties with acute or convalescent COVID-19.

This clone was counted a few times. The rearrangement uses TRBV7-9 and TRBJ2-7; 10 bases fit TRBD1. This CDR3 is 15 amino acids long. Germline loops: CDR1 SEHNR, CDR2 FQNEAQ (reference sequence). The V and J ends lost 5 bases and 0 bases, in that order; junction bases with no gene match: 4. Here the CDR3 DNA reads TGTGCCAGCAGCCCCTGGGACAGGGGCTCCTACGAGCAGTACTTC. Amino acid sequence: CASSPWDRGSYEQYF.

The V gene is TRBV25-1, the J gene TRBJ2-7; D gene unclear. The length of the CDR3 is 14 residues. The V and J ends lost 1 base and 1 base respectively, with 8 bases between them. Germline V gene sequence: CDR1 MGHDK, CDR2 SYGVNS. DNA of the CDR3: TGTGCCAGCAGTGAATTCGGCGGTTCCTACGAGCAGTACTTC. It yields the protein CASSEFGGSYEQYF.

J is TRBJ1-1 and V is TRBV10-3; possible D gene TRBD1, 5 bases. Germline V lookup: CDR1 ENHRY, CDR2 SYGVKD. This CDR3 region has 14 residues. V lost 3 bases to trimming and J lost 4 bases, with 12 bases between them. This CDR3 is CAISEAGRGTEAFF. CDR3 coding DNA: TGTGCCATCAGTGAAGCAGGGCGCGGCACTGAAGCTTTCTTT.

The chain combines TRBV7-9 with TRBJ2-7; 7 nucleotides match TRBD1. CDR3 length: 18 residues. Germline loops: CDR1 SEHNR, CDR2 FQNEAQ (reference sequence). J gave up 0 bases and V 5 bases, and 16 bases lay outside the gene matches. The CDR3 reads CASSAPRQGYTSSYEQYF. The CDR3 coding sequence is TGTGCCAGCAGCGCACCCCGACAGGGTTACACGAGCTCCTACGAGCAGTACTTC.

V and J are TRBV7-9 and TRBJ1-2; D remains unclear. There are 14 residues in the CDR3. Per germline, CDR1 SEHNR and CDR2 FQNEAQ (reference sequence). V lost 1 base, J lost 6 bases, and 12 bases lay in between. The CDR3 DNA reads TGTGCCAGCAGCTTAGGTTTTGAAACTGATGGCTACACCTTC. Encoded protein: CASSLGFETDGYTF. The full variable domain, completed using reference TRBV7-9 and TRBJ1-2, is DTGVSQNPRHKITKRGQNVTFRCDPISEHNRLYWYRQTLGQGPEFLTYFQNEAQLEKSRLLSDRFSAERPKGSFSTLEIQRTEQGDSAMYLCASSLGFETDGYTFGSGTRLTVV.

The rearrangement links TRBV28 to TRBJ2-1, with D possibly being TRBD2 (6 bases). The CDR3 is 14 amino acids. CDR1 MDHEN and CDR2 SYDVKM come from the germline V gene. Trimming took off 7 bases at V and 2 bases at J, with 12 bases between the two ends. The CDR3 nucleotides read TGTGCCAGCAACCCGGGCGGGGCCTACAATGAGCAGTTCTTC. It yields the protein CASNPGGAYNEQFF.

V usage is TRBV7-3 and J usage is TRBJ1-1; the D gene is possibly TRBD1 (5 bases). This CDR3 has 14 residues. Trimming left V 7 bases short and J 5 bases short, with 17 bases between. Germline CDR1 reads SGHTA; CDR2 reads FQGTGA. CDR3 bases: TGTGCCAGCATGGGAGGGGTAAGGTGGACTGAAGCTTTCTTT. Translated, it gives CASMGGVRWTEAFF.

The gene calls are TRBV5-5 and TRBJ1-3; 7 positions match TRBD1. The CDR3 is 18 amino acids. Germline assignment: CDR1 SGHKS and CDR2 YYEKEE (reference sequence). V gave up 3 bases and J gave up 2 bases; unmatched junction bases: 14. The CDR3 DNA is TGTGCCAGCAGCTCGGGACAGAACGCGTACAGGCCTGGAAACACCATATATTTT. It codes for CASSSGQNAYRPGNTIYF. The full variable domain, rest sourced from reference TRBV5-5 and TRBJ1-3, is DAGVTQSPTHLIKTRGQQVTLRCSPISGHKSVSWYQQVLGQGPQFIFQYYEKEERGRGNFPDRFSARQFPNYSSELNVNALLLGDSALYLCASSSGQNAYRPGNTIYFGEGSWLTVV.

CDR3 sequence reads: CATSDLTGVGANVLTF. The DNA for the CDR3 is TGTGCCACCAGTGACCTGACAGGGGTAGGGGCCAACGTCCTGACTTTC. The chain employs TRBV24-1 and TRBJ2-6; 8 bases are a match to TRBD1. V lost 4 bases, J lost 4 bases, and 5 bases stayed unmatched. Germline V gives CDR1 KGHDR, CDR2 SFDVKD. CDR3 size: 16 residues.

The V and J genes are TRBV10-3 and TRBJ2-1; 10 bases fit TRBD2. CDR3 size: 16 residues. J lost 8 bases, V lost 3 bases, and 10 bases had no gene match. The germline V gene has CDR1 ENHRY and CDR2 SYGVKD. The CDR3 DNA follows: TGTGCCATCAGTGAAAGCCTAGCGGGAGTGGTGGATGAGCAGTTCTTC. Amino acid sequence: CAISESLAGVVDEQFF.

This sequence joins TRBV7-3 and TRBJ2-2; no reliable D call. The CDR3 length is 14 residues. V lost 6 bases and J 5 bases, leaving 13 bases between the germline ends. The germline V gene has CDR1 SGHTA and CDR2 FQGTGA. CDR3 nucleotide sequence: TGTGCCAGCAGTCCCCGGTCCGGTACCGGGGAGCTGTTTTTT. As protein: CASSPRSGTGELFF.

This chain joins TRBV7-9 and TRBJ2-3; TRBD1 is a possible D gene (6 bases). The CDR3 runs 14 residues. V lost 6 bases and J lost 3, with 13 bases in between. Germline loops: CDR1 SEHNR, CDR2 FQNEAQ (reference sequence). CDR3 DNA sequence: TGTGCCAGCAGGCCGGCCCAGGGGACAGATACGCAGTATTTT. It encodes CASRPAQGTDTQYF.

The rearrangement joins TRBV27 to TRBJ1-1; TRBD1 aligns across 7 bases. The CDR3 consists of 13 residues. The germline V gene has CDR1 MNHEY and CDR2 SMNVEV (reference sequence). V was clipped by 10 bases and J by 0 bases; unmatched bases: 5. DNA of the CDR3: TGTGCCACCCAACAGGGGATGAACACTGAAGCTTTCTTT. Translation: CATQQGMNTEAFF.

Only a few counts were recorded for this clone. The chain employs TRBV19 and TRBJ1-5; TRBD1 matches at 9 bases. This CDR3 spans 19 amino acids. Germline V CDR1 and CDR2: LNHDA, SQIVND (reference sequence). After removal of 6 bases from V and 2 bases from J, the junction contained 17 bases not matched to a gene. The DNA of the CDR3 is TGTGCCAGTAGCACCCCCCGTGGGACAGGGACTAATGGCAATCAGCCCCAGCATTTT. Encoded protein: CASSTPRGTGTNGNQPQHF.

The chain couples TRBV6-2 or TRBV6-3 to TRBJ2-2, with TRBD2 matching 13 bases. The CDR3 has 16 amino acids. The V and J ends lost 5 bases and 5 bases, in that order; junction bases with no gene match: 5. CDR1 MNHEY and CDR2 SVGEGT come from the germline V gene. The CDR3 sequence: CASSTGLAGKTGELFF. The CDR3, as DNA: TGTGCCAGCAGTACGGGACTAGCGGGAAAAACCGGGGAGCTGTTTTTT.

V usage is TRBV2 and J usage is TRBJ2-7; TRBD1 matches at 10 bases. With 10 bases clipped from V and 3 bases from J, the junction kept 6 bases outside the gene matches. Germline CDR1 is SNHLY and CDR2 is FYNNEI. CDR3 size: 13 residues. In DNA form, the CDR3 reads TGTGCCATCGTTGACAGGGGGCTCTACGAGCAGTACTTC. Amino acid sequence: CAIVDRGLYEQYF.

The chain is built from TRBV28 and TRBJ2-1; 7 nucleotides line up with TRBD2. With 3 bases clipped from V and 6 bases from J, the junction kept 8 bases outside the gene matches. Germline V gene lookup returns CDR1 MDHEN and CDR2 SYDVKM. CDR3 length: 15 residues. Here the CDR3 reads CASSFWAGETNEQFF. The CDR3 DNA sequence: TGTGCCAGCAGTTTTTGGGCGGGAGAGACCAATGAGCAGTTCTTC.

The chain combines TRBV7-9 with TRBJ1-5, with 12 bases aligning to TRBD1. Germline assignment: CDR1 SEHNR and CDR2 FQNEAQ (reference sequence). The CDR3 consists of 16 residues. Trimming took 5 bases from V and 6 from J; bases not matched to a gene: 8. CDR3 sequence (DNA): TGTGCCAGCAGCAAAGCGGGACAGGGGGCAGGTCAGCCCCAGCATTTT. The encoded protein is CASSKAGQGAGQPQHF.

This clone has just one count. Other DNA sequences within the sample encode an identical CDR3. This CDR3 is CASSEFGRGQGEAFF. CDR3 DNA: TGTGCCAGCAGTGAGTTCGGTAGGGGGCAGGGTGAAGCTTTCTTT. This chain joins TRBV2 and TRBJ1-1, with TRBD1 matching over 7 bases. Germline CDR1 reads SNHLY; CDR2 reads FYNNEI. The ends lost 3 bases at V and 7 bases at J; junction bases unmatched: 11. CDR3 length equals 15 residues.

The CDR3 is CASSGRGGLPTDTQYF. The DNA for the CDR3 is TGTGCCAGCAGCGGCCGAGGGGGCCTCCCCACAGATACGCAGTATTTT. The chain carries TRBV9 and TRBJ2-3; 7 positions match TRBD1. Germline loops: CDR1 SGDLS, CDR2 YYNGEE. V shed 3 bases, J shed 2 bases, and the junction held 9 bases outside the gene matches. The CDR3 spans 16 residues.

The V and J genes are TRBV27 and TRBJ2-6, with 11 bases lining up with TRBD1. Germline CDR1 MNHEY, CDR2 SMNVEV (reference sequence). The CDR3 totals 18 residues. J lost 0 bases, V lost 1 base, and 2 bases had no gene match. CDR3 protein: CASSLLGQGVSGANVLTF. The CDR3 nucleotides read TGTGCCAGCAGTTTATTGGGACAGGGGGTCTCTGGGGCCAACGTCCTGACTTTC.

The gene calls are TRBV19 and TRBJ2-7; 10 nucleotides align to TRBD1. Germline lookup yields CDR1 LNHDA and CDR2 SQIVND (reference sequence). This CDR3 has 14 amino acids. The ends lost 6 bases at V and 3 bases at J; junction bases unmatched: 5. CDR3 sequence (DNA): TGTGCCAGTAGAAACCGGGACAGGGGCTACGAGCAGTACTTC. As protein: CASRNRDRGYEQYF.

V usage is TRBV9 and J usage is TRBJ1-2, with D perhaps TRBD1 (6 bases). The CDR3 extends over 18 amino acids. V lost 0 bases, J lost 0 bases, and 18 bases lay in between. Germline CDR1 SGDLS, CDR2 YYNGEE. This chain's CDR3 is CASSVARDMDFTNYGYTF. CDR3 coding DNA: TGTGCCAGCAGCGTAGCCCGGGACATGGATTTTACTAACTATGGCTACACCTTC.

The gene calls are TRBV6-6 and TRBJ2-7, with D possibly matching TRBD1 (6 bases). Germline lookup yields CDR1 MNHNY and CDR2 SVGAGI (reference sequence). The CDR3 length is 14 residues. V lost 6 bases to trimming and J lost 0 bases, with 12 bases between them. Written as DNA, the CDR3 is TGTGCCAGCAGGATCCGGGACACCTCCTACGAGCAGTACTTC. Amino acids: CASRIRDTSYEQYF.